These T cell receptor beta chains were read from a single sample in a study of cytomegalovirus exposure and HLA in healthy donors. Libraries were prepared by immunoSEQ multiplex PCR; TCRdb keeps only in-frame clonotypes and omits some of them. The table lists around 220,000 clones, less than 80% of them singletons. The sample was PBMCs. The receptors derive from a girl aged 2 to 10 in good health and CMV-seronegative. CDR3s include the opening cysteine and the closing phenylalanine or tryptophan. Fields, in order: CDR3 DNA, CDR3 protein, D gene, CDR3 length, V gene, clone size, J gene. D genes are given only for firm matches. A clone size is listed for some rows: how often the clone was seen (once, few, many), or a class if it is expanded.

DNA: TGCGCCAGCAGCTTGGAAGGTAGCGGGAGACGGTGGACTTCGTCTGGGGCCAACGTCCTGACTTTC
CDR3: CASSLEGSGRRWTSSGANVLTF
D: TRBD2
length: 22
V: TRBV5-1
size: -
J: TRBJ2-6

DNA: TGTGCCAGTAGTATAACGCTCGGCAGGGGGTCCCCCGGCACTGAAGCTTTCTTT
CDR3: CASSITLGRGSPGTEAFF
D: TRBD1
length: 18
V: TRBV19
size: -
J: TRBJ1-1

DNA: TGCAGCGTTGCCGAACAGGAGAACACTGAAGCTTTCTTT
CDR3: CSVAEQENTEAFF
D: -
length: 13
V: TRBV29-1
size: -
J: TRBJ1-1

DNA: TGTGCCTGGAGGGTTAGCAACCCCTCCTACAATGAGCAGTTCTTC
CDR3: CAWRVSNPSYNEQFF
D: -
length: 15
V: TRBV30
size: -
J: TRBJ2-1

DNA: TGTGCCAGCAGTCCTCCCGTTGGAAACACCATATATTTT
CDR3: CASSPPVGNTIYF
D: -
length: 13
V: TRBV6-5
size: -
J: TRBJ1-3

DNA: TGTGCCAGCAGTGTCACACAGGGCCTGGGGGCCAACGTCCTGACTTTC
CDR3: CASSVTQGLGANVLTF
D: -
length: 16
V: TRBV25-1
size: -
J: TRBJ2-6

DNA: TGTGCCAGCAGTTCTAGCGGGGTTGCCAAAAACATTCAGTACTTC
CDR3: CASSSSGVAKNIQYF
D: TRBD2
length: 15
V: TRBV9
size: once
J: TRBJ2-4

DNA: TGTGCCAGCAGCTTAGACCGTCAGGGGACGACTTTCTTT
CDR3: CASSLDRQGTTFF
D: -
length: 13
V: TRBV13
size: -
J: TRBJ1-1

DNA: TGTGCCAGCAGGGGTGGACAGGTGGACACTGAAGCTTTCTTT
CDR3: CASRGGQVDTEAFF
D: TRBD1
length: 14
V: TRBV6-5
size: -
J: TRBJ1-1

DNA: TGTGCCAGCAGTCCTAACAGGGACCAGCCCCAGCATTTT
CDR3: CASSPNRDQPQHF
D: -
length: 13
V: TRBV6-1
size: -
J: TRBJ1-5

DNA: TGTGCCACCAGCAGAGATCGCCAGGGCAACATTCAGTACTTC
CDR3: CATSRDRQGNIQYF
D: -
length: 14
V: TRBV15
size: -
J: TRBJ2-4

DNA: TGTGCCAGCAGTGCCACCTGGGCCACAGATACGCAGTATTTT
CDR3: CASSATWATDTQYF
D: -
length: 14
V: TRBV6-4
size: -
J: TRBJ2-3

DNA: TGTGCCAGCAGCTTTTCCGGACAGGGGACGGGAGATACGCAGTATTTT
CDR3: CASSFSGQGTGDTQYF
D: TRBD1
length: 16
V: TRBV11-3
size: once
J: TRBJ2-3

DNA: TGTGCCAGCAGCACGCGGGGGAACACCGGGGAGCTGTTTTTT
CDR3: CASSTRGNTGELFF
D: -
length: 14
V: TRBV7-3
size: -
J: TRBJ2-2

DNA: TGTGCCAGCAGAGAGACAGGGACGAACACTGAAGCTTTCTTT
CDR3: CASRETGTNTEAFF
D: TRBD1
length: 14
V: TRBV27
size: -
J: TRBJ1-1

DNA: TGTGCCAGTAGTATAGATAGCGGGAGAAACACAAATGAGCAGTTCTTC
CDR3: CASSIDSGRNTNEQFF
D: TRBD2
length: 16
V: TRBV19
size: -
J: TRBJ2-1

DNA: TGTGCCAGCAGCCAATCTTCGACTAGCAGGGAGACCCAGTACTTC
CDR3: CASSQSSTSRETQYF
D: TRBD2
length: 15
V: TRBV16
size: -
J: TRBJ2-5

DNA: TGTGCCAGCAGTGAGGGGGCGGGCACTGAAGCTTTCTTT
CDR3: CASSEGAGTEAFF
D: -
length: 13
V: TRBV2
size: few
J: TRBJ1-1

DNA: TGTGCCATCAGTGATACTTCCGGGATCACTGGAGGTGGCTACACCTTC
CDR3: CAISDTSGITGGGYTF
D: -
length: 16
V: TRBV10-3
size: -
J: TRBJ1-2

DNA: TGTGCCAGCAGTCCCGGGACTAGTACGGGCCTAAATGAGCAGTTCTTC
CDR3: CASSPGTSTGLNEQFF
D: TRBD2
length: 16
V: TRBV25-1
size: -
J: TRBJ2-1

DNA: TGTGCCAGCAGGGAACGGGACAGGGTGGTCGGGGAGCTGTTTTTT
CDR3: CASRERDRVVGELFF
D: TRBD1
length: 15
V: TRBV6-5
size: -
J: TRBJ2-2

DNA: TGTGCCGTTCTGATGGACAGTGCCTTCGGGTATGGCTACACCTTC
CDR3: CAVLMDSAFGYGYTF
D: -
length: 15
V: TRBV10-3
size: -
J: TRBJ1-2

DNA: TGTGCCAGCAGGGCCCTAGCGGGGGGGCATACAGATACGCAGTATTTT
CDR3: CASRALAGGHTDTQYF
D: TRBD2
length: 16
V: TRBV2
size: -
J: TRBJ2-3

DNA: TGTGCCAGCAGTTACGGTCACAGGGTCTACGAGCAGTACTTC
CDR3: CASSYGHRVYEQYF
D: -
length: 14
V: TRBV27
size: -
J: TRBJ2-7

DNA: TGTGCCAGCCAACTAGGAGGTCAGAGTACGACCCAGTACTTC
CDR3: CASQLGGQSTTQYF
D: -
length: 14
V: TRBV6-5
size: -
J: TRBJ2-5

DNA: TGTGCCAGCAGCTTATACAGGGCCCGCACAGATACGCAGTATTTT
CDR3: CASSLYRARTDTQYF
D: -
length: 15
V: TRBV7-6
size: -
J: TRBJ2-3

DNA: TGTGCCAGCAGCCCCAGTGGGGCGGACCAAGAGACCCAGTACTTC
CDR3: CASSPSGADQETQYF
D: -
length: 15
V: TRBV7-9
size: -
J: TRBJ2-5

DNA: TGTGCCAGCAGTCCGACAGATTTTGAAGCTTTCTTT
CDR3: CASSPTDFEAFF
D: -
length: 12
V: TRBV7-9
size: -
J: TRBJ1-1

DNA: TGTGCCAGCATGACTAGCGGAAGCACAGATACGCAGTATTTT
CDR3: CASMTSGSTDTQYF
D: TRBD2
length: 14
V: TRBV6-1
size: -
J: TRBJ2-3